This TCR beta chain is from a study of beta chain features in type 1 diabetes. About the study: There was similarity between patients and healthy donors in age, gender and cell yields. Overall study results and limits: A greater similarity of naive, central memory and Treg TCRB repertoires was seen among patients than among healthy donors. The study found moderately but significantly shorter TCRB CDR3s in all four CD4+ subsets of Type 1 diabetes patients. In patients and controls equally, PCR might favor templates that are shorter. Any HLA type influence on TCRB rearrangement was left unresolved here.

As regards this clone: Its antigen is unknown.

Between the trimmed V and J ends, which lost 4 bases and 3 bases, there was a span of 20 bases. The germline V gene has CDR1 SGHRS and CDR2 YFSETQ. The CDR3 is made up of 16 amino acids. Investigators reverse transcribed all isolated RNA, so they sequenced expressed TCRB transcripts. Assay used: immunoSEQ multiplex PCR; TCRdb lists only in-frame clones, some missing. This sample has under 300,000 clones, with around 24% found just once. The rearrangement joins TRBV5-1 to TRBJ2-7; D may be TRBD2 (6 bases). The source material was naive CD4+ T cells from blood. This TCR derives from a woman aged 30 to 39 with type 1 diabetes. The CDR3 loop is CASSPPGEGGFYEQYF. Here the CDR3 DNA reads TGCGCCAGCAGCCCCCCGGGAGAGGGAGGTTTCTACGAGCAGTACTTC.